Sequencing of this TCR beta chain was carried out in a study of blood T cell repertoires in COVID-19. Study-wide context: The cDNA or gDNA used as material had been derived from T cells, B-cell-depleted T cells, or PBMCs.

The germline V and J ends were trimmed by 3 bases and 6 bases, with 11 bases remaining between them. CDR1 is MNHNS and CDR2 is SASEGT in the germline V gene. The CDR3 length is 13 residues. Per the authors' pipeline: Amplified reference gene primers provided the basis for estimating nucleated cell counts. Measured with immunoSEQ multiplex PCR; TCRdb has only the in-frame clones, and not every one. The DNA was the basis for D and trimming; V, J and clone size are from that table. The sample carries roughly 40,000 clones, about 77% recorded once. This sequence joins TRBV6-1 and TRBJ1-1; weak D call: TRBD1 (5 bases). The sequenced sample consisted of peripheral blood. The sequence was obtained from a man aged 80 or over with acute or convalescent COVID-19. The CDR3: CASSDRVGPEAFF. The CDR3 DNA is TGTGCCAGCAGTGACAGGGTGGGGCCTGAAGCTTTCTTT.